Given below is one T cell receptor (beta chain) in context. The antigen is not known. The sample is drawn from a study of a mutant IDH1 vaccine in newly diagnosed glioma. Study context: Vaccination was launched 4-6 weeks after radiotherapy alone, or with temozolomide cycles.

Generated by immunoSEQ multiplex PCR, the TCRdb table keeps only in-frame clones and is missing some. This sample yields some 61,000 clones, of which 84% are seen a single time; around 12% belongs to the top ten. The CDR3 length is 14 residues. Germline lookup yields CDR1 SGDLS and CDR2 YYNGEE. The V and J ends lost 0 bases and 5 bases, in that order; junction bases with no gene match: 4. Time point given: week 35, safety follow-up. All doses held 300 ug of mutant IDH1 20-mer peptide, with topical imiquimod. This receptor was taken from a man between 18 and 29 years old with glioma. The rearrangement uses TRBV9 and TRBJ1-1, with 7 bases matching TRBD1. This specimen consisted of PBMCs, obtained from a glioma patient whose treatment included an IDH1 peptide vaccine. CDR3 nucleotides: TGTGCCAGCAGCGTAGCAGGGGGAGGGACTGAAGCTTTCTTT. Translating it yields CASSVAGGGTEAFF. Full variable domain (missing parts from reference TRBV9 and TRBJ1-1): DSGVTQTPKHLITATGQRVTLRCSPRSGDLSVYWYQQSLDQGLQFLIQYYNGEERAKGNILERFSAQQFPDLHSELNLSSLELGDSALYFCASSVAGGGTEAFFGQGTRLTVV.